One sample yielded the 26 T cell receptor beta chains listed below, sequenced in a study of blood T cell repertoires in COVID-19. Some clones are missing from TCRdb's copy, which holds only in-frame ones; the method was immunoSEQ multiplex PCR. The table lists 200,000 to 250,000 clones, 70% to 90% of them singletons. Sequenced material: PBMCs or T cells enriched from blood (not recorded which). The receptors come from a middle-aged woman with acute COVID-19.

V is TRBV28 and J is TRBJ2-3; 8 bases are shared with TRBD2. CDR1 MDHEN and CDR2 SYDVKM come from the germline V gene. There are 14 residues in the CDR3. The V segment lost 7 bases and the J segment 2 bases; nucleotides outside the gene matches: 5. CDR3 sequence (DNA): TGTGCCAGCAACCCTAGCGGGCCCACAGATACGCAGTATTTT. Translating gives CASNPSGPTDTQYF.

This rearrangement joins TRBV25-1 to TRBJ1-1; D is unresolved. Germline-derived CDR1 and CDR2 are MGHDK and SYGVNS. V was clipped by 10 bases and J by 0 bases, with 21 bases between them. The CDR3 is 16 amino acids. The CDR3 loop is CATPRGQELMNTEAFF. The CDR3 DNA follows: TGTGCCACCCCCCGCGGGCAGGAGCTTATGAACACTGAAGCTTTCTTT.

A few counts support this clone. V gene TRBV28 combines with J gene TRBJ1-1; D is undetermined. CDR1 MDHEN and CDR2 SYDVKM come from the germline V gene. Trimming took off 2 bases at V and 1 base at J, with 14 bases between the two ends. The CDR3 runs 16 residues. The CDR3: CASSLGYYMENTEAFF. CDR3 DNA: TGTGCCAGCAGTTTAGGGTACTATATGGAGAACACTGAAGCTTTCTTT. The full variable domain, its missing parts supplied by reference TRBV28 and TRBJ1-1, is DVKVTQSSRYLVKRTGEKVFLECVQDMDHENMFWYRQDPGLGLRLIYFSYDVKMKEKGDIPEGYSVSREKKERFSLILESASTNQTSMYLCASSLGYYMENTEAFFGQGTRLTVV.

V is TRBV9 and J is TRBJ1-6; unclear D gene. The CDR3 is made up of 15 amino acids. Germline CDR1 and CDR2: SGDLS and YYNGEE. Trimming removed 2 bases from V and 7 bases from J, with 13 bases in between. CDR3 region: CASSVGRVPNSPLHF. For the CDR3, the DNA is TGTGCCAGCAGCGTCGGTCGGGTCCCGAATTCACCCCTCCACTTT. Together with reference TRBV9 and TRBJ1-6, the CDR3 gives the full variable domain: DSGVTQTPKHLITATGQRVTLRCSPRSGDLSVYWYQQSLDQGLQFLIQYYNGEERAKGNILERFSAQQFPDLHSELNLSSLELGDSALYFCASSVGRVPNSPLHFGNGTRLTVT.

This rearrangement joins TRBV6-5 to TRBJ2-1; 12 bases fit TRBD2. Germline values: CDR1 MNHEY, CDR2 SVGAGI. The V gene end was trimmed by 6 bases and the J gene end by 5 bases; junction bases not matched to a gene: 5. This CDR3 contains 15 residues. The CDR3 DNA reads TGTGCCAGCAGGACTCTAGCGGGAGGGGACAATGAGCAGTTCTTC. Encoded protein: CASRTLAGGDNEQFF.

The rearrangement links TRBV6-7 to TRBJ2-7; D not certain. TRBV6-7 is labeled an ORF, and its function is uncertain. The CDR3 is made up of 11 amino acids. V was pared by 6 bases and J by 2 bases, with 5 bases between. The CDR3 DNA sequence: TGTGCCAGCAGGTCTGCCTACGAGCAGTACTTC. It translates to CASRSAYEQYF.

This clone was seen a single time. The V call is TRBV5-1, the J call TRBJ1-4, with a tentative D call TRBD1 (5 bases). V was shortened by 2 bases and J by 5 bases, with 13 bases between the two germline ends. The CDR3 has 15 residues. Germline V gives CDR1 SGHRS, CDR2 YFSETQ. The CDR3 DNA follows: TGCGCCAGCAGCTTCCTGGGAGGGGAGAATGAAAAACTGTTTTTT. It translates to CASSFLGGENEKLFF.

The chain recombines TRBV7-7 with TRBJ2-5; D may be TRBD1 (6 bases). The CDR3 is made up of 15 amino acids. The V gene lost 5 bases and the J gene lost 2 bases, with 15 bases spanning the gap. The germline gives CDR1 SSHAT, CDR2 FNYEAQ (reference sequence). The CDR3 spells CASSLSLRGQETQYF. In DNA form, the CDR3 reads TGTGCCAGCAGCCTGAGCCTGAGGGGGCAAGAGACCCAGTACTTC.

This clone was counted a single time. The rearrangement joins TRBV5-3 to TRBJ2-7, with 9 bases fitting TRBD2. TRBV5-3 counts as an open reading frame of uncertain function. CDR3 length equals 17 residues. The ends lost 4 bases at V and 1 base at J; junction bases unmatched: 12. In nucleotides, the CDR3 is TGTGCCAGAAGCCCGACCCTTAGCGGGAGCGGATCCTACGAGCAGTACTTC. It specifies CARSPTLSGSGSYEQYF.

The rearrangement uses TRBV10-1 and TRBJ1-2; 9 bases fit TRBD1. V trimming: 4 bases; J trimming: 2 bases; junction bases outside the gene matches: 17. The length of the CDR3 is 19 residues. The germline V gene encodes CDR1 WNHNN and CDR2 SYGVQD (reference sequence). CDR3 DNA: TGCGCCAGCAGTGGCGGCGGGGCGGACAGGGGCGCGCCAAACTATGGCTACACCTTC. Its translation is CASSGGGADRGAPNYGYTF.

The chain couples TRBV5-1 to TRBJ2-2; 8 bases fit TRBD2. Germline-derived CDR1 and CDR2 are SGHRS and YFSETQ. V lost 4 bases and J lost 6; bases outside the gene matches: 5. The CDR3 loop spans 14 amino acids. The CDR3 nucleotides are TGCGCCAGCAGCCCCCGGGGGGGAGCCGGGGAGCTGTTTTTT. This codes for CASSPRGGAGELFF.

The gene calls are TRBV9 and TRBJ1-1; 9 nucleotides match TRBD1. Germline trimming cut 5 bases from V and 3 bases from J; bases unmatched to any gene: 2. Germline values: CDR1 SGDLS, CDR2 YYNGEE. CDR3 size: 13 residues. The CDR3, as DNA: TGTGCCAGCAGACAGGGGGCGGACACTGAAGCTTTCTTT. Translated, it gives CASRQGADTEAFF.

The CDR3 reads CATSQGYEQYF. In DNA, the CDR3 is TGTGCCACCTCACAGGGCTACGAGCAGTACTTC. This chain connects TRBV15 to TRBJ2-7; tentatively, D is TRBD1 (6 bases). V lost 8 bases and J lost 3, with 8 bases in between. This CDR3 comprises 11 residues. Germline CDR1 LNHNV, CDR2 YYDKDF (reference sequence).

The chain recombines TRBV30 with TRBJ1-2, with D perhaps TRBD1 (6 bases). The germline V and J ends were trimmed by 5 bases and 11 bases, with 15 bases remaining between them. The CDR3 is 11 residues long. Germline V gives CDR1 GTSNPN, CDR2 SVGIG (reference sequence). The CDR3, as DNA: TGTGCCTGGTCCCGACAGGCCGGATACACCTTC. Its protein is CAWSRQAGYTF.

This clone was picked up a small number of times. The chain uses TRBV5-5 and TRBJ2-1; 7 bases line up with TRBD1. Per germline, CDR1 SGHKS and CDR2 YYEKEE (reference sequence). The CDR3 has 15 residues. V was clipped by 5 bases and J by 5 bases; unmatched bases: 10. CDR3 in amino acids: CASSPQGYPDNEQFF. In DNA form, the CDR3 reads TGTGCCAGCAGTCCACAGGGGTATCCGGACAATGAGCAGTTCTTC.

This clone was observed a single time. The V gene is TRBV29-1, the J gene TRBJ2-5, with TRBD1 matching over 7 bases. Germline-derived CDR1 and CDR2 are SQVTM and ANQGSEA. Trimming cost V 6 bases and J 1 base; bases outside gene matches: 8. The CDR3 totals 14 residues. The CDR3 sequence: CSVHTGQRQETQYF. The DNA of the CDR3 is TGCAGCGTCCACACGGGACAGCGCCAAGAGACCCAGTACTTC.

The chain has TRBV6-5 and TRBJ2-1; D gene uncertain. Trimming stripped 1 base from V and 3 bases from J, with 7 bases between. This CDR3 region has 14 residues. Germline V gene sequence: CDR1 MNHEY, CDR2 SVGAGI. In DNA form, the CDR3 reads TGTGCCAGCAGTTACTTAACGAGCTACAATGAGCAGTTCTTC. Amino acids: CASSYLTSYNEQFF.

The chain links TRBV10-2 to TRBJ2-7; 9 nucleotides align to TRBD1. Trimming took 7 bases from V and 5 from J; bases not matched to a gene: 9. Germline-derived CDR1 and CDR2 are WSHSY and SAAADI. This CDR3 has 14 amino acids. The CDR3 reads CASKRTGVGNEQYF. The CDR3 DNA reads as TGCGCCAGCAAGAGGACAGGGGTGGGCAACGAGCAGTACTTC.

The V call is TRBV24-1, the J call TRBJ2-2; no firm D call. Germline values: CDR1 KGHDR, CDR2 SFDVKD. V gave up 5 bases and J gave up 7 bases, with 4 bases separating them. There are 11 residues in the CDR3. CDR3 protein: CATSASGELFF. CDR3 nucleotide sequence: TGTGCCACCAGTGCTAGCGGGGAGCTGTTTTTT.

The DNA of the CDR3 is TGTGCCAGCAGGGAGAGAGAGTTTTCCTACGAGCAGTACTTC. It encodes CASREREFSYEQYF. This chain links TRBV27 with TRBJ2-7; D is unresolved. CDR1 MNHEY and CDR2 SMNVEV come from the germline V gene (reference sequence). V was shortened by 6 bases and J by 1 base, with 13 bases between the two germline ends. The CDR3 consists of 14 residues.

The chain combines TRBV2 with TRBJ2-1; perhaps TRBD2 as D (6 bases). Trimming cost V 6 bases and J 5 bases, with 17 bases left between them. The CDR3 totals 15 residues. From germline, CDR1 is SNHLY and CDR2 FYNNEI. The CDR3 DNA follows: TGTGCCAGCAGAACGGGACTCCCCAGGGACAATGAGCAGTTCTTC. The encoded protein is CASRTGLPRDNEQFF.

This chain uses TRBV2 with TRBJ1-5; the match to TRBD1 covers 7 bases. The ends lost 8 bases at V and 4 bases at J; junction bases unmatched: 11. CDR1 is SNHLY and CDR2 is FYNNEI in the germline V gene. The CDR3 is 15 residues long. CDR3 sequence (DNA): TGTGCCAGCCGCCGAGGGGGACAGCTTAATCAGCCCCAGCATTTT. Amino acid sequence: CASRRGGQLNQPQHF.

The chain uses TRBV7-3 and TRBJ1-1; the D is unclear. This CDR3 has 14 amino acids. Germline values: CDR1 SGHTA, CDR2 FQGTGA. Trimming took 2 bases from V and 1 from J, leaving 8 bases between them. The CDR3 nucleotides read TGTGCCAGCAGCTTACGCGGCCAGAACACTGAAGCTTTCTTT. Encoded protein: CASSLRGQNTEAFF.

CDR3 sequence: CASTPPGSNEQFF. In DNA form, the CDR3 reads TGTGCCAGTACCCCCCCCGGGAGCAATGAGCAGTTCTTC. V and J are TRBV19 and TRBJ2-1; D might be TRBD2 (6 bases). Germline CDR1 LNHDA, CDR2 SQIVND (reference sequence). V gave up 7 bases and J gave up 6 bases, with 13 bases separating them. The CDR3 length is 13 residues.

This sequence joins TRBV11-3 and TRBJ2-6, with a tentative D call TRBD2 (5 bases). Trimming pared 5 bases from V and 4 bases from J, leaving 6 bases between. This CDR3 region has 13 residues. Per the germline V gene, CDR1 is SGHNT and CDR2 is YENEEA. The chain's CDR3 is CASSRGGANVLTF. CDR3 in DNA: TGTGCCAGCAGCCGAGGGGGGGCCAACGTCCTGACTTTC.

V and J are TRBV11-2 and TRBJ2-7; 7 bases map to TRBD1. The germline V gene encodes CDR1 SGHAT and CDR2 FQNNGV. The length of the CDR3 is 15 residues. The V and J ends lost 5 bases and 2 bases, in that order; junction bases with no gene match: 9. The CDR3 sequence: CASSPLTGTAYEQYF. The CDR3 nucleotides are TGTGCCAGCAGCCCATTGACCGGGACAGCCTACGAGCAGTACTTC.